This T cell receptor (beta chain) originates from a study of blood T cell repertoires in COVID-19. From germline, CDR1 is SEHNR and CDR2 FQNEAQ (reference sequence). The ends lost 6 bases at V and 3 bases at J; junction bases unmatched: 3. The CDR3 loop spans 14 amino acids. The repertoire was sequenced with immunoSEQ multiplex PCR; TCRdb's copy has only in-frame clones and lacks some. Found here are 100,000 or so clones, 75% to 90% of them singletons; the top ten hold about a fifth. Sequences were obtained from peripheral blood. The chain has TRBV7-9 and TRBJ2-2, with TRBD1 identical over 8 bases. The TCR was taken from a human donor with acute or convalescent COVID-19. The donor label of this sample is uncertain. The CDR3 reads CASRLTGDTGELFF. The CDR3 DNA is TGTGCCAGCAGACTGACAGGGGACACCGGGGAGCTGTTTTTT.